This TCR beta chain was profiled in a study of T-cell memory formation after mild COVID-19. This clonotype was observed a few times. Trimming left V 6 bases short and J 4 bases short, with 13 bases between. Germline CDR1 reads LNHDA; CDR2 reads SQIVND (reference sequence). The CDR3 sequence is 13 residues long. TCRdb ran MiXCR on the 5' RACE reads and lists one entry per CDR3 protein. The data contain hundreds of thousands of distinct CDR3 sequences, roughly 20% of them seen just once; the ten biggest clones take up about 8.7%. Sample: PBMCs or a T cell subset sorted from them (not recorded which). The TCR sequence derives from an adult woman who had mild COVID-19 (a few samples of this study predate the infection). Cell type and time point are not known. The V gene is TRBV19, the J gene TRBJ2-7; D gene ambiguous. In nucleotides, the CDR3 is TGTGCCAGTAGCCCTAACTCCGGGTACGAGCAGTACTTC. It encodes CASSPNSGYEQYF.